This TCR beta chain was documented in a study of beta chain features in type 1 diabetes. Notes on the study in general: Shortening that was moderate but significant affected the TCRB CDR3s of Type 1 diabetes patients in all four CD4+ subsets.

This clone came up a few times. Its antigen is unidentified. Isolation of CD4+ naive, central memory, regulatory and stem cell-like memory cells was achieved by sorting via CD45RO/CCR7/CD25/CD127/CD95/CD27. This CDR3 is built from 14 residues. With 5 bases clipped from V and 6 bases from J, the junction kept 8 bases outside the gene matches. From germline, CDR1 is SEHNR and CDR2 FQNEAQ (reference sequence). The authors reverse transcribed all of the isolated RNA, so sequencing captured expressed TCRB transcripts. Measured with immunoSEQ multiplex PCR; TCRdb has only the in-frame clones, and not every one. The sample has 390,000 or so clones; approximately 13% are singletons.

Material: naive CD4+ T cells from blood. The chain is built from TRBV7-9 and TRBJ2-7; TRBD1 agrees at 9 bases. This clonotype was sampled from a man aged 30 to 45 in good health. CDR3 sequence: CASSEQGAAFEQYF. The CDR3 DNA reads TGTGCCAGCAGCGAACAGGGGGCGGCGTTCGAGCAGTACTTC.